The 20 T cell receptor beta chains below were found in one sample sequenced in a study of vaccination effects on CD4 cells after COVID-19. ViraFEST used viral peptide pools to expand antigen-specific CD4+ T cells before sequencing. Scientists isolated CD4+ T cells after a roughly 9-day culture period ended. A PCR test confirmed that the person had SARS-CoV-2 infection between March and December 2020. No antigen has been assigned to these receptors. The protocol was immunoSEQ multiplex PCR, while the TCRdb copy is restricted to in-frame clones and leaves out a portion. The table shows some 40,000 clones, with 55% to 75% occurring only once. The sample here was CD4+ T cells from PBMCs cultured with HCoV-NL63 spike peptides, taken before COVID-19 vaccination. The receptors shown here come from a human donor who had a prior SARS-CoV-2 infection.

The rearrangement joins TRBV2 to TRBJ1-2; D remains unclear. V lost 8 bases and J lost 4, with 20 bases in between. CDR3 length equals 15 residues. Germline V lookup: CDR1 SNHLY, CDR2 FYNNEI. CDR3 protein: CASEEPLSSVYGYTF. The CDR3 DNA reads TGTGCCAGCGAAGAGCCTCTGTCGTCCGTCTATGGCTACACCTTC.

The CDR3 DNA reads TGTGCCAGCAGTGGACTAGCGGTCTACAATGAGCAGTTCTTC. Translating gives CASSGLAVYNEQFF. J is TRBJ2-1 and V is TRBV21-1; TRBD2 reflects the table's D call only, with no check against the DNA. TRBV21-1 is noted as a pseudogene. The CDR3 has 14 amino acids.

The CDR3 DNA sequence: TGCGCCAGCAGCCTGGCAGGGACAGGAAACACCATATATTTT. Its protein is CASSLAGTGNTIYF. The genes are TRBV5-1 and TRBJ1-3; weak D call: TRBD1 (6 bases). Trimming shortened V by 4 bases and J by 4 bases, and 12 bases separated the two germline ends. Germline V lookup: CDR1 SGHRS, CDR2 YFSETQ. The CDR3 sequence is 14 residues long.

The chain has TRBV27 and TRBJ2-6; D is unclear. This CDR3 is 17 amino acids long. The germline V and J ends were trimmed by 3 bases and 0 bases, with 12 bases remaining between them. Germline-derived CDR1 and CDR2 are MNHEY and SMNVEV (reference sequence). CDR3: CASSFIGRSSGANVLTF. The CDR3 nucleotides read TGTGCCAGCAGTTTTATAGGGCGAAGCTCTGGGGCCAACGTCCTGACTTTC. Supplemented by reference TRBV27 and TRBJ2-6, the full variable domain reads EAQVTQNPRYLITVTGKKLTVTCSQNMNHEYMSWYRQDPGLGLRQIYYSMNVEVTDKGDVPEGYKVSRKEKRNFPLILESPSPNQTSLYFCASSFIGRSSGANVLTFGAGSRLTVL.

The rearrangement uses TRBV5-1 and TRBJ2-1; D is perhaps TRBD2 (5 bases). Germline V lookup: CDR1 SGHRS, CDR2 YFSETQ. CDR3 length: 16 residues. Trimming shortened V by 1 base and J by 0 bases, and 11 bases separated the two germline ends. CDR3 amino acids: CASSLMGSSSYNEQFF. The CDR3 DNA sequence: TGCGCCAGCAGCTTGATGGGGAGTTCCTCCTACAATGAGCAGTTCTTC.

This clone was picked up one time. The V call is TRBV5-1, the J call TRBJ1-1; TRBD1 matches 11 bases. This CDR3 spans 14 amino acids. From germline, CDR1 is SGHRS and CDR2 YFSETQ. Unmatched junction bases numbered 4, after V lost 4 bases and J lost 5 bases. The CDR3 DNA reads TGCGCCAGCAGCCGGGACAGGGGGGGGACTGAAGCTTTCTTT. Its protein is CASSRDRGGTEAFF.

This clone was recorded a few times. V is TRBV19 and J is TRBJ2-2, with 10 bases identical to TRBD2. The V segment lost 4 bases and the J segment 6 bases; nucleotides outside the gene matches: 5. CDR1 and CDR2 (germline): LNHDA, SQIVND (reference sequence). The CDR3 sequence is 15 residues long. The DNA for the CDR3 is TGTGCCAGTAGTAGACTAGCGGGTTATGCCGGGGAGCTGTTTTTT. It is translated as CASSRLAGYAGELFF.

V gene TRBV5-5 combines with J gene TRBJ2-2; no reliable D call. Trimming shortened V by 2 bases and J by 0 bases, and 11 bases separated the two germline ends. The CDR3 runs to 16 residues. Germline assignment: CDR1 SGHKS and CDR2 YYEKEE (reference sequence). This chain's CDR3 is CASSFLLGSNTGELFF. CDR3 nucleotides: TGTGCCAGCAGCTTTCTGTTAGGTTCGAACACCGGGGAGCTGTTTTTT.

The gene calls are TRBV24-1 and TRBJ2-5, with D possibly matching TRBD1 (6 bases). Trimming left V 3 bases short and J 9 bases short, with 10 bases between. Germline values: CDR1 KGHDR, CDR2 SFDVKD. The CDR3 totals 12 residues. In DNA form, the CDR3 reads TGTGCCACCAGTGATCACGAGGGGGCCCAGTACTTC. It codes for CATSDHEGAQYF.

V is TRBV11-3 and J is TRBJ1-4; no definite D call. The CDR3 sequence is 12 residues long. Germline loops: CDR1 SGHNT, CDR2 YENEEA. The ends were cut back, 6 bases at V and 3 bases at J, with 5 bases in the middle. CDR3 nucleotides: TGTGCCAGCAGTAATTCTAATGAAAAACTGTTTTTT. This translates into CASSNSNEKLFF. The variable domain in full, completed from reference TRBV11-3 and TRBJ1-4, reads EAGVVQSPRYKIIEKKQPVAFWCNPISGHNTLYWYLQNLGQGPELLIRYENEEAVDDSQLPKDRFSAERLKGVDSTLKIQPAELGDSAVYLCASSNSNEKLFFGSGTQLSVL.

This clone was found once. The chain links TRBV6-4 to TRBJ2-3; D is ambiguous. Trimming pared 3 bases from V and 3 bases from J, leaving 10 bases between. CDR1 and CDR2 (germline): MRHNA, SNTAGT. This CDR3 contains 14 residues. CDR3 nucleotides: TGTGCCAGCAGTGAGGCAGGTTCGACAGATACGCAGTATTTT. The encoded protein is CASSEAGSTDTQYF.

This clone was seen a handful of times. The chain links TRBV7-9 to TRBJ2-5; D is undetermined. The CDR3 has 12 residues. In germline, CDR1 is SEHNR, CDR2 FQNEAQ (reference sequence). The V gene lost 8 bases and the J gene lost 0 bases, with 7 bases spanning the gap. Here the CDR3 DNA reads TGTGCCAGCTCCTGGTACCAAGAGACCCAGTACTTC. Its protein is CASSWYQETQYF.

V is TRBV5-8 and J is TRBJ2-1; TRBD2 aligns across 8 bases. Per germline, CDR1 SGHTS and CDR2 YDEGEE. This CDR3 comprises 13 residues. The junction had 5 bases not matched to a gene; V was cut back by 10 bases and J by 2 bases. CDR3 sequence (DNA): TGTGCCGGGGGAGCGGGAGCCTACAATGAGCAGTTCTTC. Residues: CAGGAGAYNEQFF.

The chain combines TRBV7-9 with TRBJ1-1; 11 bases match TRBD1. The CDR3 covers 15 residues. The junction had 5 bases not matched to a gene; V was cut back by 5 bases and J by 3 bases. Germline loops: CDR1 SEHNR, CDR2 FQNEAQ (reference sequence). The CDR3 coding sequence is TGTGCCAGCAGCCGGACAGGGGGCTCGTACACTGAAGCTTTCTTT. Translated, it gives CASSRTGGSYTEAFF.

The chain combines TRBV7-2 with TRBJ2-5, with D possibly TRBD1 on 5 matching bases. Germline CDR1 reads SGHTA; CDR2 reads FQGNSA. CDR3 length: 13 residues. Trimming took off 3 bases at V and 4 bases at J, with 9 bases between the two ends. The CDR3 here is CASSFGQGETQYF. DNA for the CDR3: TGTGCCAGCAGCTTCGGACAAGGAGAGACCCAGTACTTC.

The chain combines TRBV29-1 with TRBJ2-7; 8 nucleotides agree with TRBD2. Germline CDR1 and CDR2: SQVTM and ANQGSEA. The CDR3 sequence is 12 residues long. The CDR3 region is CIPAGGPIEQYF. The CDR3 nucleotides are TGCATCCCGGCGGGGGGTCCCATCGAGCAGTACTTC.

The chain joins TRBV23-1 to TRBJ2-5; tentatively, D is TRBD1 (5 bases). TRBV23-1 is an open reading frame, and its role is uncertain. The CDR3 runs 13 residues. Deletions cut 8 bases from V and 5 bases from J, with 15 bases between. The chain's CDR3 is CASPSGNTETQYF. Written as DNA, the CDR3 is TGCGCCAGCCCTTCAGGGAATACGGAGACCCAGTACTTC.

V usage is TRBV6-2 or TRBV6-3 and J usage is TRBJ2-5; D call uncertain. Between the trimmed V and J ends, which lost 2 bases and 5 bases, there was a span of 6 bases. Germline V lookup: CDR1 MNHEY, CDR2 SVGEGT. The length of the CDR3 is 12 residues. CDR3 in amino acids: CASSYTSETQYF. The CDR3 region has the DNA TGTGCCAGCAGTTACACCTCGGAGACCCAGTACTTC.

This chain links TRBV19 with TRBJ2-1, with TRBD1 as a possible D gene (6 bases). Trimming removed 4 bases at V and 2 bases at J, with 12 bases between. This CDR3 contains 15 residues. Germline V gene lookup returns CDR1 LNHDA and CDR2 SQIVND (reference sequence). The CDR3 DNA follows: TGTGCCAGTAGTACCCAGGGGACGGCCTACAATGAGCAGTTCTTC. Its protein product is CASSTQGTAYNEQFF.

This clone was observed many times. The gene calls are TRBV7-9 and TRBJ2-1, with 9 bases fitting TRBD2. CDR1 and CDR2 (germline): SEHNR, FQNEAQ (reference sequence). The CDR3 contains 17 residues. J was trimmed by 10 bases and V by 5 bases; bases with no gene match: 18. The CDR3 nucleotides are TGTGCCAGCAGCCCGACGGGGGTTAGCGGGAGCCGCGGAGAGCAGTTCTTC. Translated: CASSPTGVSGSRGEQFF.